This paragraph reports one T cell receptor beta chain. The antigen remains unidentified. The germline V gene encodes CDR1 SGHTA and CDR2 FQGNSA. The CDR3 totals 14 residues. Unmatched junction bases numbered 3, after V lost 5 bases and J lost 1 base. Profiling relied on immunoSEQ multiplex PCR, and the TCRdb table lists in-frame clones only, not all of them. The data hold 72,000 or so clones, with over 75% observed a single time. Anyone with autoimmune disease history or systemic immunosuppression was excluded. This specimen belongs to a study of OX40 agonist ivuxolimab in advanced cancers. Study details: Earlier treatment with anti-PD-1, anti-PD-L1 or anti-CTLA-4 was permitted, and about 40% had received some. Whole-study results and caveats: The work left the antigen specificity of expanded peripheral T cells undetermined. Averaging showed that CD8+ T cells had more expanded clones than CD4+ did.

The sample in question was CD4+ or CD8+ T cells sorted from blood, obtained in a trial of the OX40 agonist ivuxolimab. The gene calls are TRBV7-2 and TRBJ1-1; 8 bases are a match to TRBD1. The TCR sequence derives from an adult with an advanced solid tumor such as melanoma, head and neck, liver or kidney cancer. The CDR3 DNA reads as TGTGCCAGCAGCCGACAGGGGACGAACACTGAAGCTTTCTTT. Amino acid sequence: CASSRQGTNTEAFF.